The clone carrying this T cell receptor (beta chain) has a handful of counts. Its antigen remains unidentified. The data derive from a study of identical twins. General study findings and limits: In monozygotic twins, models underestimated the sharing of out-of-frame TCR alpha. Fewer insertions characterized abundant cord blood beta clonotypes, whereas memory repertoires showed none.

This CDR3 spans 14 amino acids. Deletions cut 4 bases from V and 5 bases from J, with 12 bases between. Germline assignment: CDR1 SGHAT and CDR2 FQNNGV. A universal primer site was created by template switching, with the cDNA bearing unique molecular identifiers. One entry per CDR3 protein results from TCRdb running MiXCR on the 5' RACE reads. The data contain around 340,000 distinct CDR3 sequences, 12% of them singletons. A further study also used this sample, focusing on yellow fever vaccine responses in identical twins.

This chain links TRBV11-2 with TRBJ2-1; a weak D match, TRBD2 (5 bases). The sequence was obtained from a woman between 18 and 29 years old in good health. The specimen was CD8+ T cells sorted from blood. The CDR3 DNA sequence: TGTGCCAGCAGCTCCCCGGGGAGAAACAATGAGCAGTTCTTC. Translated, it gives CASSSPGRNNEQFF.